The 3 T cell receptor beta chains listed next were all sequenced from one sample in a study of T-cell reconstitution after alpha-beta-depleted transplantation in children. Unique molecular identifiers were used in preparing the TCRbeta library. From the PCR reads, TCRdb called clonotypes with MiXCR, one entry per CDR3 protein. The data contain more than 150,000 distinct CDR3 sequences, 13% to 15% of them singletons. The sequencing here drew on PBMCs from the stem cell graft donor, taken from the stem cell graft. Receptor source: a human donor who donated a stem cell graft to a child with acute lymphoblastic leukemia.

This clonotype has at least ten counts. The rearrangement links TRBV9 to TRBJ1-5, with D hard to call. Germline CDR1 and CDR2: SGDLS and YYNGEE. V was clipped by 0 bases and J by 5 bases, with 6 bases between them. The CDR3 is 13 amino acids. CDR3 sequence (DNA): TGTGCCAGCAGCGTAGCGGGAGATCAGCCCCAGCATTTT. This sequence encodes CASSVAGDQPQHF.

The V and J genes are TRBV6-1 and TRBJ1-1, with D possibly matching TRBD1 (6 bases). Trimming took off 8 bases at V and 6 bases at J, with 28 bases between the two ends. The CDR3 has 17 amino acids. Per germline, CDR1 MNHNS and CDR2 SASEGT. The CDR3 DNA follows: TGTGCCAGCGAAGACAGGCAATTCAAATTGGATTTCGCTGAAGCTTTCTTT. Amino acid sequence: CASEDRQFKLDFAEAFF.

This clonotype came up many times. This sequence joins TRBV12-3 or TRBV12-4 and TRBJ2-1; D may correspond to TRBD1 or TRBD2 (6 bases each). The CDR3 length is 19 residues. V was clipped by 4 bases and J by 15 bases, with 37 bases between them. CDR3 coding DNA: TGTGCCAGCAGTTCAAGAATCCTACAGGGTAGAGGTCGGAGGGGTGAGGCGTTCTTC. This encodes CASSSRILQGRGRRGEAFF.